These 16 T cell receptor beta chains were sequenced from one sample in a study of CD8+ T cells in alopecia areata. Treatment indicated: oral pan-JAK inhibitor, 5-10 mg twice daily. RNA was extracted and reverse transcribed into cDNA as the sequencing template. Clones were sequenced by immunoSEQ multiplex PCR, and TCRdb holds only the in-frame ones, with some missing. This table holds some 120,000 clones, roughly three fifths found once. This specimen consisted of CD8+ T cells sorted from blood, obtained at week 24, from a patient treated with tofacitinib. These receptor sequences come from a human donor with alopecia areata.

The chain recombines TRBV6-1 with TRBJ2-7; D possibly matches TRBD1 or TRBD2 (5 bases each). This CDR3 spans 13 amino acids. V dropped 8 bases and J dropped 0 bases, with 11 bases sitting between them. Looked up from germline, CDR1 is MNHNS and CDR2 is SASEGT. The chain's CDR3 is CASHEGPSYEQYF. CDR3 DNA: TGTGCCAGCCACGAGGGGCCCTCCTACGAGCAGTACTTC.

J is TRBJ2-4 and V is TRBV15; D gene unclear. Trimming cost V 4 bases and J 8 bases, with 12 bases left between them. Germline CDR1 and CDR2: LNHNV and YYDKDF (reference sequence). This CDR3 has 13 residues. The chain's CDR3 is CATSIEPRDIQYF. CDR3 coding DNA: TGTGCCACCAGCATCGAGCCTCGGGACATTCAGTACTTC.

This chain uses TRBV7-2 with TRBJ2-7, with 8 bases lining up with TRBD1. The germline V gene encodes CDR1 SGHTA and CDR2 FQGNSA. J lost 3 bases, V lost 5 bases, and 12 bases had no gene match. The CDR3 has 16 residues. The CDR3 DNA follows: TGTGCCAGCAGCCTCCAACGACAGGGGCTAGACTACGAGCAGTACTTC. This sequence encodes CASSLQRQGLDYEQYF. The variable domain in full, completed from reference TRBV7-2 and TRBJ2-7, reads GAGVSQSPSNKVTEKGKDVELRCDPISGHTALYWYRQSLGQGLEFLIYFQGNSAPDKSGLPSDRFSAERTGGSVSTLTIQRTQQEDSAVYLCASSLQRQGLDYEQYFGPGTRLTVT.

The rearrangement uses TRBV18 and TRBJ2-5, with a tentative D call TRBD1 (6 bases). CDR3 length equals 12 residues. CDR1 is KGHSH, CDR2 LQKENI, per germline. Trimming removed 5 bases from V and 5 bases from J, with 9 bases in between. CDR3 bases: TGTGCCAGCTCATCAGGGGAGGAGACCCAGTACTTC. Protein: CASSSGEETQYF.

The sample holds a few counts of this clone. In nucleotides, the CDR3 is TGTGCCAGCAGTCTTCTCCATGGGCATCAATTGGCGGAGACCCAGTACTTC. Its protein is CASSLLHGHQLAETQYF. This chain links TRBV27 with TRBJ2-5; no clear D. V gave up 5 bases and J gave up 5 bases, with 24 bases separating them. CDR1 and CDR2 from the germline V gene are MNHEY and SMNVEV (reference sequence). The CDR3 spans 17 residues.

There are a few counts of this clone. The chain carries TRBV11-2 and TRBJ2-1; D possibly corresponds to TRBD2 (6 bases). Germline V gene sequence: CDR1 SGHAT, CDR2 FQNNGV. Trimming left V 0 bases short and J 2 bases short, with 11 bases between. CDR3 length equals 16 residues. CDR3 coding DNA: TGTGCCAGCAGCTTAGAGCCCGCGGGGACCTACAATGAGCAGTTCTTC. Its translation is CASSLEPAGTYNEQFF.

This clone was observed once. The V and J genes are TRBV5-1 and TRBJ1-2; tentative D call: TRBD1 (5 bases). This CDR3 comprises 13 residues. The ends were cut back, 5 bases at V and 4 bases at J, with 12 bases in the middle. The germline V gene has CDR1 SGHRS and CDR2 YFSETQ. CDR3: CASREEQAYGYTF. The CDR3 bases are TGCGCCAGCAGAGAGGAACAGGCCTATGGCTACACCTTC.

This chain connects TRBV4-1 to TRBJ1-4, with no clear D. The V gene's germline CDR1 is MGHRA and CDR2 YSYEKL. CDR3 size: 18 residues. V lost 1 base, J lost 6 bases, and 21 bases lay in between. DNA for the CDR3: TGCGCCAGCAGCCAAGCCCCCCCGGGGTATGAGGTGGATGAAAAACTGTTTTTT. The encoded protein is CASSQAPPGYEVDEKLFF.

The genes are TRBV14 and TRBJ2-7, with 7 bases that match TRBD2. Germline-derived CDR1 and CDR2 are SGHDN and FVKESK. This CDR3 has 14 amino acids. V lost 4 bases, J lost 6 bases, and 9 bases stayed unmatched. The CDR3 here is CASSPGRGWREQYF. Written as DNA, the CDR3 is TGTGCCAGCAGCCCCGGGCGGGGGTGGCGCGAGCAGTACTTC.

This sequence joins TRBV10-3 and TRBJ2-5, with a weak D call TRBD2 (6 bases). Trimming stripped 4 bases from V and 2 bases from J, with 14 bases between. This CDR3 contains 15 residues. The germline gives CDR1 ENHRY, CDR2 SYGVKD. The CDR3 protein is CAISAGEAGQETQYF. Here the CDR3 DNA reads TGTGCCATCAGTGCAGGCGAAGCGGGTCAAGAGACCCAGTACTTC.

This clone has just a few counts. The chain is built from TRBV6-5 and TRBJ1-6, with 7 bases aligning to TRBD1. There are 15 residues in the CDR3. Germline lookup yields CDR1 MNHEY and CDR2 SVGAGI. V was clipped by 5 bases and J by 8 bases; unmatched bases: 9. CDR3 sequence (DNA): TGTGCCAGCAGTCCCCCCGACAGGGATCATTCACCCCTCCACTTT. Translated, it gives CASSPPDRDHSPLHF.

The chain couples TRBV13 to TRBJ2-7; 8 nucleotides line up with TRBD1. V was clipped by 7 bases and J by 3 bases; unmatched bases: 5. CDR1 and CDR2 from the germline V gene are PRHDT and FYEKMQ (reference sequence). This CDR3 spans 13 amino acids. The CDR3 loop reads CASIGQGGYEQYF. CDR3 bases: TGTGCCAGCATCGGACAGGGAGGCTACGAGCAGTACTTC.

This clone showed up just a few times. The rearrangement joins TRBV29-1 to TRBJ1-2, with 7 bases aligning to TRBD1. Germline loops: CDR1 SQVTM, CDR2 ANQGSEA. The trim removed 6 bases at V and 3 bases at J, leaving 7 bases unmatched. The CDR3 is 13 amino acids. DNA of the CDR3: TGCAGCGTGCAGACAGGGACCCACTATGGCTACACCTTC. This gives the protein CSVQTGTHYGYTF.

The CDR3 DNA sequence: TGTGCCAGCAGCTTCCGTGCCGGGACAGATAGGAAGACCCAGTACTTC. Residues: CASSFRAGTDRKTQYF. V gene TRBV13 combines with J gene TRBJ2-5; 7 bases fit TRBD1. The CDR3 sequence is 16 residues long. CDR1 is PRHDT and CDR2 is FYEKMQ in the germline V gene (reference sequence). V trimming: 3 bases; J trimming: 6 bases; junction bases outside the gene matches: 13.

This clone was seen only a few times. The J gene is TRBJ2-1, the V gene TRBV5-1, with 7 bases fitting TRBD1. J gave up 4 bases and V 4 bases, and 17 bases lay outside the gene matches. The CDR3 runs to 18 residues. Germline CDR1 is SGHRS and CDR2 is YFSETQ. CDR3: CASSASLRQGDNYNEQFF. The CDR3 bases are TGCGCCAGCAGCGCAAGCTTACGACAGGGCGACAATTACAATGAGCAGTTCTTC.

V gene TRBV6-5 combines with J gene TRBJ1-3, with TRBD1 as a possible D gene (5 bases). The CDR3 spans 15 residues. Trimming left V 4 bases short and J 0 bases short, with 10 bases between. Germline values: CDR1 MNHEY, CDR2 SVGAGI. The DNA for the CDR3 is TGTGCCAGCAGTTTTGCAGGGCCCTCTGGAAACACCATATATTTT. Its translation is CASSFAGPSGNTIYF.